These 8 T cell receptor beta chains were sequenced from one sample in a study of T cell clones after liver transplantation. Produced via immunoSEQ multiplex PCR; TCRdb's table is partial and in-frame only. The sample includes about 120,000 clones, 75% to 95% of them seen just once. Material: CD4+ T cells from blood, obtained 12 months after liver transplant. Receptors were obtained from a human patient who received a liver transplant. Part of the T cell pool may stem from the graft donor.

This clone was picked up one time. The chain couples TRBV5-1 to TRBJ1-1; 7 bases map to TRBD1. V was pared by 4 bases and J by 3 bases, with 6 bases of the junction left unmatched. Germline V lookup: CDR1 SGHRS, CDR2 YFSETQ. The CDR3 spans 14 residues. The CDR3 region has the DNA TGCGCCAGCAGCCCCCGGGACAGTTACACTGAAGCTTTCTTT. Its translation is CASSPRDSYTEAFF.

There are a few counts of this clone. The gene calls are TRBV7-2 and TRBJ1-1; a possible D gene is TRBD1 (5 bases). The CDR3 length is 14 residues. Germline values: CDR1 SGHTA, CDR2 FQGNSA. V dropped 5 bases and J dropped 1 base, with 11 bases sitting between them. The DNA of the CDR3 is TGTGCCAGCAGCCCAGGGTCGGGGAACACTGAAGCTTTCTTT. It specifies CASSPGSGNTEAFF.

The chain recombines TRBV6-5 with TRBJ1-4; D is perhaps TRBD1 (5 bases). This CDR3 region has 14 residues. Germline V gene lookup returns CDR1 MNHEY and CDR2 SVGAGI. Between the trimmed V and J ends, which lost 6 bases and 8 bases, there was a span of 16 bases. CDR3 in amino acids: CASRLDSTGEKLFF. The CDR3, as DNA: TGTGCCAGCAGACTAGACAGCACGGGAGAAAAACTGTTTTTT.

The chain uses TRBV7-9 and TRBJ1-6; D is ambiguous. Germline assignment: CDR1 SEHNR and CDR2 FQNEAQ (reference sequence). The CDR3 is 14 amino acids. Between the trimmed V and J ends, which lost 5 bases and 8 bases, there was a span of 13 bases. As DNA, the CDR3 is TGTGCCAGCAGCCACGGGAGGAAGGATTCACCCCTCCACTTT. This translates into CASSHGRKDSPLHF.

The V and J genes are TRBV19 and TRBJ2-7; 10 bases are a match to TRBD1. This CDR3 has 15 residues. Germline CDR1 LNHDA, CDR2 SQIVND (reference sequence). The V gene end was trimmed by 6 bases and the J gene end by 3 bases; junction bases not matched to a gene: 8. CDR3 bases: TGTGCCAGTAGCCAGGGACAGGGGTGGGTCTACGAGCAGTACTTC. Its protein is CASSQGQGWVYEQYF.

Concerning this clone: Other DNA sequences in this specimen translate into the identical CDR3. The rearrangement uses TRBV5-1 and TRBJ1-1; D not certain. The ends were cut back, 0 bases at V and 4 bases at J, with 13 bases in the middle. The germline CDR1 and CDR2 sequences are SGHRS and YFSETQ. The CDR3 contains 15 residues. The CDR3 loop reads CASSLEGPSSTEAFF. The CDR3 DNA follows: TGCGCCAGCAGCTTGGAAGGCCCCAGCAGCACTGAAGCTTTCTTT.

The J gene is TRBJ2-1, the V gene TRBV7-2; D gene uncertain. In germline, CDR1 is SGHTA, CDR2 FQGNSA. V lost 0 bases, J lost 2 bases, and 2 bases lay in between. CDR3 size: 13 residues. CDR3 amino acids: CASSLAAYNEQFF. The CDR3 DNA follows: TGTGCCAGCAGCTTAGCGGCCTACAATGAGCAGTTCTTC.

The CDR3 region has the DNA TGTGCCAGCAGCTTAATCCAGGGCGGTAACACTGAAGCTTTCTTT. This translates into CASSLIQGGNTEAFF. The chain combines TRBV11-2 with TRBJ1-1, with D perhaps matching TRBD1 (5 bases). Germline CDR1 is SGHAT and CDR2 is FQNNGV. Trimming pared 2 bases from V and 2 bases from J, leaving 12 bases between. The CDR3 sequence is 15 residues long.